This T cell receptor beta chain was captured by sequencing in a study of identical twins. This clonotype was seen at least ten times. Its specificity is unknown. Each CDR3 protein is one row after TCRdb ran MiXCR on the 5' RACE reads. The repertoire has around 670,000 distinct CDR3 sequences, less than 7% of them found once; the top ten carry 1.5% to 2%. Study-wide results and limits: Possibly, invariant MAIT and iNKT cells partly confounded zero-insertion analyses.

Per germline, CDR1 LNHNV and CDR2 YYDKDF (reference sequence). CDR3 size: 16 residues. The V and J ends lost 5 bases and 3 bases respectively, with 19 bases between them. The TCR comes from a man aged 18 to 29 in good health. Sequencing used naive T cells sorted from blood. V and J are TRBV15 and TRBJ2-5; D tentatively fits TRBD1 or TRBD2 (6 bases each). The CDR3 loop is CATSDDKGGLEETQYF. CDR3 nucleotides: TGTGCCACCAGCGACGATAAGGGGGGCTTAGAAGAGACCCAGTACTTC. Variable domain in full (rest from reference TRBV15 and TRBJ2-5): DAMVIQNPRYQVTQFGKPVTLSCSQTLNHNVMYWYQQKSSQAPKLLFHYYDKDFNNEADTPDNFQSRRPNTSFCFLDIRSPGLGDTAMYLCATSDDKGGLEETQYFGPGTRLLVL.